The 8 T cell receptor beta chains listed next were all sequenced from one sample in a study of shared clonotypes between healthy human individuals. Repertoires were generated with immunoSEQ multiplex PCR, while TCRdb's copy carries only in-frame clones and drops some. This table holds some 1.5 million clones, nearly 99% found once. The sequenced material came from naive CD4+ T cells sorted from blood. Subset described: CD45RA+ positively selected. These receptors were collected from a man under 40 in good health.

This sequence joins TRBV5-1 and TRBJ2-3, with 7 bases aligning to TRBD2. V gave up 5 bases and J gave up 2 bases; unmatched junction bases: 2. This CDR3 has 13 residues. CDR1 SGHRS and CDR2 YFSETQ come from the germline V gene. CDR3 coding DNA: TGCGCCAGCAGTGCGGGAGACACAGATACGCAGTATTTT. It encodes CASSAGDTDTQYF.

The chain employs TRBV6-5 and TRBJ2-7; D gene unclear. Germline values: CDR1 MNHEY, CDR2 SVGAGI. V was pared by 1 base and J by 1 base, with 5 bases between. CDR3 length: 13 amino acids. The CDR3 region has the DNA TGTGCCAGCAGTTACTTGACGTCCTACGAGCAGTACTTC. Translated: CASSYLTSYEQYF.

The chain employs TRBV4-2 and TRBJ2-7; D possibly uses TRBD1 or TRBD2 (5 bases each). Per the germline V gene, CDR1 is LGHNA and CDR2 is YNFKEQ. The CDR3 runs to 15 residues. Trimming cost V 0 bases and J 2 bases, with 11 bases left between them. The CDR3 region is CASSQDGGYTYEQYF. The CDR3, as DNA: TGTGCCAGCAGCCAAGATGGGGGTTACACCTACGAGCAGTACTTC.

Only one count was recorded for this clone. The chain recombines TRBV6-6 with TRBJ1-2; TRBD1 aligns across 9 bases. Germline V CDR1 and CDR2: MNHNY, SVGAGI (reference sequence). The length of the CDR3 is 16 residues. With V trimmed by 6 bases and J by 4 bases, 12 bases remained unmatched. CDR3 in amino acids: CASRNLRDRVGYGYTF. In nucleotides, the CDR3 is TGTGCCAGCAGAAACCTCAGGGACAGGGTGGGCTATGGCTACACCTTC.

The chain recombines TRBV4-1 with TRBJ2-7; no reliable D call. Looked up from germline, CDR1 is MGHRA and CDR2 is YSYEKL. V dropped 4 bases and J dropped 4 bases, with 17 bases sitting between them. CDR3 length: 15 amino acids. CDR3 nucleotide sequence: TGCGCCAGCAGCCGCGGCCCCCCGCTAGGATACGAGCAGTACTTC. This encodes CASSRGPPLGYEQYF.

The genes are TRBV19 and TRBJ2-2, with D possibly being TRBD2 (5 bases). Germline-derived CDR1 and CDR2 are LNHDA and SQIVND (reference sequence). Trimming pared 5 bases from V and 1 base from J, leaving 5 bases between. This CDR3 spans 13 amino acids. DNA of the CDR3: TGTGCCAGTAGTGAGGGGAACACCGGGGAGCTGTTTTTT. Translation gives CASSEGNTGELFF.

CDR3: CASSIGTCTDTQYF. The DNA of the CDR3 is TGTGCCAGCAGCATTGGAACCTGCACAGATACGCAGTATTTT. The rearrangement joins TRBV21-1 to TRBJ2-3. TRBV21-1 is annotated as a pseudogene. CDR3 length equals 14 residues.

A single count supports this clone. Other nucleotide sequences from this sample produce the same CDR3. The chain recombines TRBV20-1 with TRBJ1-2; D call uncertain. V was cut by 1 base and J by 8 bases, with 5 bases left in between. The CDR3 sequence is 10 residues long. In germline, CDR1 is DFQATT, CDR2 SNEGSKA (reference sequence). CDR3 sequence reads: CSARVGGYTF. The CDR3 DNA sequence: TGCAGTGCTAGAGTAGGAGGCTACACCTTC.